A single TCR beta chain is shown here with its context. This entry comes from a study of control samples from healthy donors and cancer patients. CDR3 size: 18 residues. In germline, CDR1 is MGHDK, CDR2 SYGVNS. The ends were cut back, 1 base at V and 2 bases at J, with 20 bases in the middle. Assay used: immunoSEQ multiplex PCR; TCRdb lists only in-frame clones, some missing. The sample carries about 140,000 clones, around 94% recorded once. The rearrangement links TRBV25-1 to TRBJ2-5; the D gene is possibly TRBD2 (7 bases). The TCR was taken from a middle-aged man in good health. Material: blood. The CDR3 DNA reads TGTGCCAGCAGTGAATCCGGGGGGCTGATATCTGTTCAAGAGACCCAGTACTTC. It translates to CASSESGGLISVQETQYF. The complete variable domain, with remaining parts taken from reference TRBV25-1 and TRBJ2-5, reads EADIYQTPRYLVIGTGKKITLECSQTMGHDKMYWYQQDPGMELHLIHYSYGVNSTEKGDLSSESTVSRIRTEHFPLTLESARPSHTSQYLCASSESGGLISVQETQYFGPGTRLLVL.